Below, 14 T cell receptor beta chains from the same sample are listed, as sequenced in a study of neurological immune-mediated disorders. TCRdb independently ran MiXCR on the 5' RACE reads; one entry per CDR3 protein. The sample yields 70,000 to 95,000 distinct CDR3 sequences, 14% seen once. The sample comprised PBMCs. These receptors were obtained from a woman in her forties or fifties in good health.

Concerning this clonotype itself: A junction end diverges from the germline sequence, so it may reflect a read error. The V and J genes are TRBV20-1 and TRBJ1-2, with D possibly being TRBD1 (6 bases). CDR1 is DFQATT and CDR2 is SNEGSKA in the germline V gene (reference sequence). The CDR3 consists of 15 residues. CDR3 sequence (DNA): TGCAGTGTCCCACTCCGGGGAGGGGACAACTATGGCTTCACCTTC. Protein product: CSVPLRGGDNYGFTF.

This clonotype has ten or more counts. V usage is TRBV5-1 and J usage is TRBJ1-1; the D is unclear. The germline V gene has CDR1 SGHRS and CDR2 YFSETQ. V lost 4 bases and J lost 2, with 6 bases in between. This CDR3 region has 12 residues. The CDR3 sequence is CASSVGNTEAFF. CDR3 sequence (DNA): TGCGCCAGCAGCGTCGGTAACACTGAAGCTTTCTTT.

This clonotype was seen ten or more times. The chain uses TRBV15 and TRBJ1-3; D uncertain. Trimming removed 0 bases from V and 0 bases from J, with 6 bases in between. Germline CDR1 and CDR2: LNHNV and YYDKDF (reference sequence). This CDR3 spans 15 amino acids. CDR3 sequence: CATSRDPGSGNTIYF. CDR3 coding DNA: TGTGCCACCAGCAGAGATCCAGGCTCTGGAAACACCATATATTTT.

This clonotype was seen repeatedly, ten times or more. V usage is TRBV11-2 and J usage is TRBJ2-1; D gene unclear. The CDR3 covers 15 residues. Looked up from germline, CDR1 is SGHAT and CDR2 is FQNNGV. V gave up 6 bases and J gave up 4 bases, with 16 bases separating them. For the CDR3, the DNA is TGTGCCAGCAGTCTCCGATCAGACCCATACAATGAGCAGTTCTTC. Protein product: CASSLRSDPYNEQFF.

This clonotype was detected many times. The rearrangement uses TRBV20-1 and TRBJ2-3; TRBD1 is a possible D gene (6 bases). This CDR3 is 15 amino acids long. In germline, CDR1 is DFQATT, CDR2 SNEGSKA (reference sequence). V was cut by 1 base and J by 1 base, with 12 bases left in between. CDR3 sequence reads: CSARGTVGGTDTQYF. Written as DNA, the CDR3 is TGCAGTGCTAGAGGGACAGTCGGGGGCACAGATACGCAGTATTTT.

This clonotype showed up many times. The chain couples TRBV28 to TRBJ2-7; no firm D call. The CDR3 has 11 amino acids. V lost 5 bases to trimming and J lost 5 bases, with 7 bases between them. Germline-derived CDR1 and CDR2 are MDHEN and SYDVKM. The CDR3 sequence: CASSPWNEQYF. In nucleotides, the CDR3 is TGTGCCAGCAGTCCCTGGAACGAGCAGTACTTC.

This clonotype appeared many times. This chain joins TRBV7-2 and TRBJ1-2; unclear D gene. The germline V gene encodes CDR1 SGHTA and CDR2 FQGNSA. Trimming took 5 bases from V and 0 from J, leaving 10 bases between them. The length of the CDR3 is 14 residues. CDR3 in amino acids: CASSPMTSNYGYTF. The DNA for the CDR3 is TGTGCCAGCAGCCCCATGACTTCTAACTATGGCTACACCTTC. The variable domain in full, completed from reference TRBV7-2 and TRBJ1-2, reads GAGVSQSPSNKVTEKGKDVELRCDPISGHTALYWYRQSLGQGLEFLIYFQGNSAPDKSGLPSDRFSAERTGGSVSTLTIQRTQQEDSAVYLCASSPMTSNYGYTFGSGTRLTVV.

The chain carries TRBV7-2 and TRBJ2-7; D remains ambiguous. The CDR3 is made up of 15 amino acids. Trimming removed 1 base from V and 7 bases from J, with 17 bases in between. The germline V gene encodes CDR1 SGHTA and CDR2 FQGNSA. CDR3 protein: CASSLDSGFCYEQYF. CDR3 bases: TGTGCCAGCAGCTTAGATTCTGGATTCTGCTATGAGCAGTACTTC.

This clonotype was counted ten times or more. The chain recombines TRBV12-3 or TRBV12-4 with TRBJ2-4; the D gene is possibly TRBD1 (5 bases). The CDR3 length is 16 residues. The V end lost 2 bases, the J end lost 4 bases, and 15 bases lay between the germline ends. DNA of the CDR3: TGTGCCAGCAGTTTAATGGGCAGGGCGAGGAAAAACATTCAGTACTTC. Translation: CASSLMGRARKNIQYF.

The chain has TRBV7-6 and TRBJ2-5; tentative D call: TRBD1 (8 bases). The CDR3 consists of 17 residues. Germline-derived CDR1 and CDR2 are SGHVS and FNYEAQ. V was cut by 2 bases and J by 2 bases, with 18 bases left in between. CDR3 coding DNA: TGTGCCAGCAGCTTACGACCCGGACAGGGAGGGCAAGAGACCCAGTACTTC. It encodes CASSLRPGQGGQETQYF.

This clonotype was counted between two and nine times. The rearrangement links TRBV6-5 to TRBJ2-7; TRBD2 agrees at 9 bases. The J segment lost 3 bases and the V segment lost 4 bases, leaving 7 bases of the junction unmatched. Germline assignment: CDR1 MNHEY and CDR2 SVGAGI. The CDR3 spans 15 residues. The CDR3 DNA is TGTGCCAGCAGTTCTTGGCGGGGGGGGAGCTACGAGCAGTACTTC. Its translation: CASSSWRGGSYEQYF.

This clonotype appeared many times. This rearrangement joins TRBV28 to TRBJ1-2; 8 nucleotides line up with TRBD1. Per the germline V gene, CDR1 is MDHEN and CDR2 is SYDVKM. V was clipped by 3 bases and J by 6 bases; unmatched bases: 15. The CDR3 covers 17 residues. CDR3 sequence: CASSFRGGQGYRDGYTF. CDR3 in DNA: TGTGCCAGCAGTTTTAGGGGCGGACAGGGATATCGGGATGGCTACACCTTC.

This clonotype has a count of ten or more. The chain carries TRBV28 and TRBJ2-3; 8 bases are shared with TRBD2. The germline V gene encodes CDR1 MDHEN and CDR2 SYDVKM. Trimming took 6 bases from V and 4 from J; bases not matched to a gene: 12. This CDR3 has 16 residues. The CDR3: CASRTYLAGTADTQYF. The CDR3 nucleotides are TGTGCCAGCAGAACTTATCTAGCGGGCACAGCAGATACGCAGTATTTT.

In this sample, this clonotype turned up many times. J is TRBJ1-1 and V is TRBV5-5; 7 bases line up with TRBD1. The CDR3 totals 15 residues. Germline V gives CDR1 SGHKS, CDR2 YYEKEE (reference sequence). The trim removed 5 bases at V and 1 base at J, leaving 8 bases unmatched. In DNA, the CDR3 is TGTGCCAGCAGAAGACAGGGAACCCAGAACACTGAAGCTTTCTTT. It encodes CASRRQGTQNTEAFF.